The source of this TCR beta chain is a study of blood T cell repertoires in COVID-19. Across the whole study: Samples representing acute and convalescent COVID-19 were sourced from the United States, Italy and Spain. Sample material is recorded as cDNA or gDNA derived from T cells, B-cell-depleted T cells, or PBMCs.

Participants had their cohort set by participant-reported clinical history. Recovered participants had two consecutive negative NP/OP PCR tests, healthcare professional clearance, or symptom resolution. This CDR3 region has 15 residues. The V and J ends lost 3 bases and 0 bases, in that order; junction bases with no gene match: 3. Germline V gives CDR1 WNHNN, CDR2 SYGVQD (reference sequence). TCRdb's copy holds only in-frame clones and misses some; the assay was immunoSEQ multiplex PCR. The sample includes more than 450,000 clones, approximately 90% seen only once; the top ten take 0.7%. The rearrangement uses TRBV10-1 and TRBJ2-3, with 7 nucleotides matching TRBD2. The clonotype originates from a woman younger than 30 who had recovered from COVID-19. What was sequenced was PBMCs or T cells enriched from blood (not recorded which). The CDR3 nucleotides read TGCGCCAGCAGTGATGCAGCGGGGAGCACAGATACGCAGTATTTT. Its protein is CASSDAAGSTDTQYF.